Listed below are T cell receptor beta chains from one sample, sequenced in a study of cytomegalovirus exposure and HLA in healthy donors. Data came from immunoSEQ multiplex PCR; TCRdb stores just in-frame clones and leaves some out. The sample lists 150,000 to 200,000 clones, around 77% seen once, with about 1% in the top ten. Source material: PBMCs. These receptors all stem from a woman in her forties in good health and CMV-seronegative. The CDR3 runs from the conserved cysteine through the conserved F or W. D genes are given only for firm matches. Part of the rows lack a size; the others show once, few, many or a class for expanded clones.

clone size	V gene	J gene	D gene	CDR3 protein	CDR3 DNA
few	TRBV30	TRBJ1-2	NA	CAYRRAADNYGYTF	TGTGCCTATCGGAGGGCGGCGGATAACTATGGCTACACCTTC
NA	TRBV6-5	TRBJ2-1	TRBD2	CASSPGTSEGNEQFF	TGTGCCAGCAGCCCCGGGACTAGCGAGGGCAATGAGCAGTTCTTC
NA	TRBV15	TRBJ1-1	NA	CATSRGGTKTNTEAFF	TGTGCCACCAGCAGAGGAGGTACTAAAACAAACACTGAAGCTTTCTTT
NA	TRBV2	TRBJ2-5	NA	CASSDPNEETQYF	TGTGCCAGCAGTGATCCTAATGAAGAGACCCAGTACTTC
NA	TRBV14	TRBJ2-3	TRBD2	CASSQVASGRPNTDTQYF	TGTGCCAGCAGCCAAGTCGCTAGCGGGAGGCCAAACACAGATACGCAGTATTTT
NA	TRBV4-2	TRBJ2-7	TRBD2	CASSPRAGLAGDHEQYF	TGTGCCAGCAGTCCTAGGGCCGGACTAGCGGGAGATCACGAGCAGTACTTC
NA	TRBV5-6	TRBJ1-2	NA	CASRGADAWGYTF	TGTGCCAGCAGAGGAGCCGACGCCTGGGGCTACACCTTC
NA	TRBV19	TRBJ1-1	TRBD1	CASSTRKQGRTEAFF	TGTGCCAGTAGTACCCGGAAACAGGGGCGAACTGAAGCTTTCTTT
NA	TRBV29-1	TRBJ1-2	TRBD1	CSVPGQDTYGYTF	TGCAGCGTGCCGGGACAGGATACCTATGGCTACACCTTC
NA	TRBV6-6	TRBJ2-7	NA	CASSLLYEQYF	TGTGCCAGCAGTCTCTTATACGAGCAGTACTTC
NA	TRBV10-3	TRBJ1-1	TRBD1	CAISQGGVLAFF	TGTGCCATCAGTCAGGGGGGCGTTCTGGCTTTCTTT
once	TRBV7-3	TRBJ2-7	TRBD2	CASGGGFGEQYF	TGTGCCAGCGGCGGGGGATTCGGCGAGCAGTACTTC
NA	TRBV7-8	TRBJ2-5	NA	CASSSLGASVETQYF	TGTGCCAGCAGCTCACTAGGAGCTAGCGTTGAGACCCAGTACTTC